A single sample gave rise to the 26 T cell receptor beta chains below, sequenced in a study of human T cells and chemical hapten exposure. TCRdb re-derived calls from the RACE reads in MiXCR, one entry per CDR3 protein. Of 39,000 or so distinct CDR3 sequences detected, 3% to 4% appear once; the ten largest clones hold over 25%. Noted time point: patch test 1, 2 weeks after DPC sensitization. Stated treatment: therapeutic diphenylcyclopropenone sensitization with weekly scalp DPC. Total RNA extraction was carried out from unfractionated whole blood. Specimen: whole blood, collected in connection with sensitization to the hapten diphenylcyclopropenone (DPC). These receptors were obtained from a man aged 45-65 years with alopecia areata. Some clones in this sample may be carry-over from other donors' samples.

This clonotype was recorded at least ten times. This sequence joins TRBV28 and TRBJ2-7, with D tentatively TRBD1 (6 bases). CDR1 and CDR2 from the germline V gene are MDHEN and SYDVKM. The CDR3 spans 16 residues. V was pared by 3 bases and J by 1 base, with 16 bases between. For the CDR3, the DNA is TGTGCCAGCAGTTTCCGACGGGACACCCCTTCCTACGAGCAGTACTTC. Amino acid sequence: CASSFRRDTPSYEQYF.

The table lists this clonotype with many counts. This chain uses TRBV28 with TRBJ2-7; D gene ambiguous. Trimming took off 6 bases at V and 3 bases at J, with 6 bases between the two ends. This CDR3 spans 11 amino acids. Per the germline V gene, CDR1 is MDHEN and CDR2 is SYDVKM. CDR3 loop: CASRESYEQYF. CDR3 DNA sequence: TGTGCCAGCAGGGAGAGCTACGAGCAGTACTTC.

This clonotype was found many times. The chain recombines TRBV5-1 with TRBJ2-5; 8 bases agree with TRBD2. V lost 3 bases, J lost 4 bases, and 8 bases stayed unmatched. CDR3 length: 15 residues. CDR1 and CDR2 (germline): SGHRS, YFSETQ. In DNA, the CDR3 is TGCGCCAGCAGCTCGGGGGGGTCTACGGGAGAGACCCAGTACTTC. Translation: CASSSGGSTGETQYF.

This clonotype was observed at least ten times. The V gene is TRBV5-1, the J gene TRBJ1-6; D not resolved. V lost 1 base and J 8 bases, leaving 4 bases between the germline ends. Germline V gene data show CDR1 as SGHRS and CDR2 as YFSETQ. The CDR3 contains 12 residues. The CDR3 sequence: CASSLTDSPLHF. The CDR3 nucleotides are TGCGCCAGCAGCTTGACTGATTCACCCCTCCACTTT.

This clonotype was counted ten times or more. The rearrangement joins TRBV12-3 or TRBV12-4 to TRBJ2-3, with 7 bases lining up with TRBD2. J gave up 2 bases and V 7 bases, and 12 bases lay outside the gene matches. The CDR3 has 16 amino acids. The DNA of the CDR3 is TGTGCCAGCAATACCCTGATGGGAGGGGTCACAGATACGCAGTATTTT. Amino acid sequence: CASNTLMGGVTDTQYF.

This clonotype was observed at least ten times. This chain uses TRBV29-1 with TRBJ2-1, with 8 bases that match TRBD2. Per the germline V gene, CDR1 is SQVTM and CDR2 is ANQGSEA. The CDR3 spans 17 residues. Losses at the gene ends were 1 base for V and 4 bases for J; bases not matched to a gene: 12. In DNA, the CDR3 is TGCAGCGTTGAAGGCCCGTTGAGCGGGAGAGGGTACAATGAGCAGTTCTTC. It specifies CSVEGPLSGRGYNEQFF.

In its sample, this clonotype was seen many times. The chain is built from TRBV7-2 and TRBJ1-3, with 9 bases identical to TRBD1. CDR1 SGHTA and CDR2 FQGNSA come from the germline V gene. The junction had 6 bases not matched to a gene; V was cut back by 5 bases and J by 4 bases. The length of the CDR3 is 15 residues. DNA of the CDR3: TGTGCCAGCAGCCGCGGGACAGGGCCGGGAAACACCATATATTTT. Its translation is CASSRGTGPGNTIYF.

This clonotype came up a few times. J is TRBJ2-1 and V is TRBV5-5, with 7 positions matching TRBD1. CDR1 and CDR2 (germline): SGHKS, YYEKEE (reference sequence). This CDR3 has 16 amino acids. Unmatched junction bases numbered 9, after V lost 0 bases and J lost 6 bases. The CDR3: CASSLGDSPRVNEQFF. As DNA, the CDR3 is TGTGCCAGCAGCTTGGGGGACAGCCCAAGGGTCAATGAGCAGTTCTTC.

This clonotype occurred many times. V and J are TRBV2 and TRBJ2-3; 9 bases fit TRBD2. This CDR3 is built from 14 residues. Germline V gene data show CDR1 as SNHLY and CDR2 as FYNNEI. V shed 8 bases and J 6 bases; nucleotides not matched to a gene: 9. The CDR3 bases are TGTGCCAGCTCTGGGCGGGAGGGCCTTGATACGCAGTATTTT. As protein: CASSGREGLDTQYF.

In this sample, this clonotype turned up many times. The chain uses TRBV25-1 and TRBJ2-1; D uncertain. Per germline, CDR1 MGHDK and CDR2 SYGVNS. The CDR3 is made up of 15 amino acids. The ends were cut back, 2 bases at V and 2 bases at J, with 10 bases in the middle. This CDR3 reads CASSEGRPTYNEQFF. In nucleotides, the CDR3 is TGTGCCAGCAGTGAAGGGCGCCCCACCTACAATGAGCAGTTCTTC.

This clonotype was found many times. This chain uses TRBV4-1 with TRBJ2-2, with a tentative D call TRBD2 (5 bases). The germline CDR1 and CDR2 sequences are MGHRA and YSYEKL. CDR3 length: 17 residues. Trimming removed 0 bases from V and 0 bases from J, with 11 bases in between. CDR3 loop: CASSQETGFTNTGELFF. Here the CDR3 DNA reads TGCGCCAGCAGCCAAGAAACGGGGTTCACGAACACCGGGGAGCTGTTTTTT.

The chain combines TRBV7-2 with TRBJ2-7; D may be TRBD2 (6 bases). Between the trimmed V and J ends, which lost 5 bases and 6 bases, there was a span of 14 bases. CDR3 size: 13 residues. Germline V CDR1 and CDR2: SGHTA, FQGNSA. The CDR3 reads CASSQRRDGEQYF. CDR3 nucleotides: TGTGCCAGCAGCCAAAGGCGGGACGGCGAGCAGTACTTC.

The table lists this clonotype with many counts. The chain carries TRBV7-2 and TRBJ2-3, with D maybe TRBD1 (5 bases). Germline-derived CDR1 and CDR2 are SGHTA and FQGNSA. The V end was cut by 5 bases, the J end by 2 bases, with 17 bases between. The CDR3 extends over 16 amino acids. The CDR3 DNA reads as TGTGCCAGCAGCCGACGCGCAGGGTTTAACACAGATACGCAGTATTTT. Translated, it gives CASSRRAGFNTDTQYF.

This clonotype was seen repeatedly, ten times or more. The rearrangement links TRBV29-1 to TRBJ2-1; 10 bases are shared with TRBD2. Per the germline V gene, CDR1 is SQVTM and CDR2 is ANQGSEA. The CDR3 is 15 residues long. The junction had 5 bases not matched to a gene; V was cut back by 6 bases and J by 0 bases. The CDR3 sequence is CSVDLAGVSYNEQFF. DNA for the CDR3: TGCAGCGTGGACCTAGCGGGAGTCTCCTACAATGAGCAGTTCTTC.

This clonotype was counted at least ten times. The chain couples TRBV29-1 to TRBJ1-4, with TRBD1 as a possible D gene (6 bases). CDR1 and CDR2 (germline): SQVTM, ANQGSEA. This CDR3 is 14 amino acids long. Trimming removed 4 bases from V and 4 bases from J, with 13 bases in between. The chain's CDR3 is CSVAGGAFNEKLFF. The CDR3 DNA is TGCAGCGTTGCGGGGGGGGCTTTTAATGAAAAACTGTTTTTT.

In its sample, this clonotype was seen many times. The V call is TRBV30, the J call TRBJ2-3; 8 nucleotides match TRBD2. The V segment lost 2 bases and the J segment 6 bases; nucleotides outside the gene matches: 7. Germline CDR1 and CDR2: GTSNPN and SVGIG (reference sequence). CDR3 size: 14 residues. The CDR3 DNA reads TGTGCCTGGAGTAGCGGGAGTATAGGCGATACGCAGTATTTT. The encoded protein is CAWSSGSIGDTQYF.

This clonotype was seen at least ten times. The CDR3 loop reads CASSTRTSGRADEQFF. CDR3 nucleotides: TGTGCCAGTAGTACTCGGACTAGCGGGAGGGCAGATGAGCAGTTCTTC. The chain recombines TRBV19 with TRBJ2-1, with 15 positions matching TRBD2. This CDR3 has 16 amino acids. CDR1 is LNHDA, CDR2 SQIVND, per germline (reference sequence). The V gene end was trimmed by 4 bases and the J gene end by 8 bases; junction bases not matched to a gene: 6.

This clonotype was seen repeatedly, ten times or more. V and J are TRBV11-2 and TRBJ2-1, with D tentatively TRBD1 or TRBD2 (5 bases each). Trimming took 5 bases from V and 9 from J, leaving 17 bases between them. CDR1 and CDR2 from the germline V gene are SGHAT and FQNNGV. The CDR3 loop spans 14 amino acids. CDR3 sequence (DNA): TGTGCCAGCAGCAACGCCGGGACGCCCGGTGAGCAGTTCTTC. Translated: CASSNAGTPGEQFF.

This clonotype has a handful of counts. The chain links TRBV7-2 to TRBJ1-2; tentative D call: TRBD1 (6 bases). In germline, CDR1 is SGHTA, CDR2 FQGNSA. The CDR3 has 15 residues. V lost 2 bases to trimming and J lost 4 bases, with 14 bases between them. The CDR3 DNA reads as TGTGCCAGCAGCTTATCCACAGGGATCGGCTATGGCTACACCTTC. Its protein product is CASSLSTGIGYGYTF.

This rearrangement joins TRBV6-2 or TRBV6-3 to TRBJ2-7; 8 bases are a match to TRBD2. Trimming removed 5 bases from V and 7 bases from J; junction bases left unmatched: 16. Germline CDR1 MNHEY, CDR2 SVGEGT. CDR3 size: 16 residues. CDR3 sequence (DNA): TGTGCCAGCAGTACCCTCGTGATCAGCGGGAGTGGTGAGCAGTACTTC. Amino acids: CASSTLVISGSGEQYF.

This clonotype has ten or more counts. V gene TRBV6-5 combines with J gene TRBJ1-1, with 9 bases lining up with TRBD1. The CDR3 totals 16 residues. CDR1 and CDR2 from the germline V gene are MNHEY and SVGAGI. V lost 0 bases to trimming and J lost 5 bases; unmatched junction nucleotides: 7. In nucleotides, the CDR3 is TGTGCCAGCAGTTACTCAGGGACAGGGTTGGTGACTGAAGCTTTCTTT. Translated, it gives CASSYSGTGLVTEAFF.

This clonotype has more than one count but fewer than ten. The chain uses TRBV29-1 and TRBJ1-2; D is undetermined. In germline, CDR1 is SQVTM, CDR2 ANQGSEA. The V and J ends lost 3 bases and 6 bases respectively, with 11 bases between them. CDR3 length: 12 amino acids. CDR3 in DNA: TGCAGCGTTGACATCAGGAGAAATGGCTACACCTTC. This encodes CSVDIRRNGYTF.

The CDR3 sequence is CASRLDSNQPQHF. DNA of the CDR3: TGTGCCAGCAGGTTGGATAGCAATCAGCCCCAGCATTTT. The V call is TRBV6-2 or TRBV6-3, the J call TRBJ1-5, with D unresolved. The CDR3 is 13 amino acids. Looked up from germline, CDR1 is MNHEY and CDR2 is SVGEGT. Trimming stripped 6 bases from V and 0 bases from J, with 6 bases between.

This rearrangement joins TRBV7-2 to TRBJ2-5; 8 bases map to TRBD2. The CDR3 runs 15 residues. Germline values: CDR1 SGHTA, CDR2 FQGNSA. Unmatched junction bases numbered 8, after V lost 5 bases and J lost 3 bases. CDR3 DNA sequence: TGTGCCAGCAGCACCAGGAGCGGGGGAGAAGAGACCCAGTACTTC. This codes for CASSTRSGGEETQYF.

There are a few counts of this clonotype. CDR3 residues: CASSLTHKNTEAFF. In DNA form, the CDR3 reads TGTGCCAGCAGCCTGACACATAAGAACACTGAAGCTTTCTTT. The chain employs TRBV3-1 and TRBJ1-1; D is uncertain. From germline, CDR1 is LGHDT and CDR2 YNNKEL (reference sequence). V was shortened by 4 bases and J by 1 base, with 10 bases between the two germline ends. The CDR3 spans 14 residues.

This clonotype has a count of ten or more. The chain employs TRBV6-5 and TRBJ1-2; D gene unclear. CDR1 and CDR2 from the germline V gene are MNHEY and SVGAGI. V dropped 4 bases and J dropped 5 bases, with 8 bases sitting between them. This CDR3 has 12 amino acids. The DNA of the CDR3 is TGTGCCAGCAGTTCCCTGAGATATGGCTACACCTTC. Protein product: CASSSLRYGYTF.